This T cell receptor (beta chain) was identified in a study of PD-L1 blockade in urothelial cancer. Turning to the study itself: Atezolizumab (1,200 mg intravenously every 3 weeks) began in the mid-2010s for patients. A median approximately 150,000 T cells were found in blood samples. Study outcomes and limitations: Sub-median blood TCR clonality before treatment predicted longer survival.

Here immunoSEQ multiplex PCR was the method, and the copy in TCRdb shows in-frame clones only, minus some. The table includes about 120,000 clones, about 89% detected once. Indicated time point: peripheral blood 6 weeks after treatment start. About this clone: Antigen unknown.

The sequences come from PBMCs, collected around atezolizumab (anti-PD-L1) treatment. The clonotype was recovered from a man aged 55 to 70 with urothelial cancer.

The chain's CDR3 is CASSSTGGVGTEAFF. The CDR3 DNA reads TGTGCCAGCAGCTCGACAGGGGGCGTAGGCACTGAAGCTTTCTTT. The chain uses TRBV11-2 and TRBJ1-1, with 10 bases that match TRBD1. The CDR3 is 15 amino acids. Germline V CDR1 and CDR2: SGHAT, FQNNGV. The V segment lost 4 bases and the J segment 4 bases; nucleotides outside the gene matches: 6.